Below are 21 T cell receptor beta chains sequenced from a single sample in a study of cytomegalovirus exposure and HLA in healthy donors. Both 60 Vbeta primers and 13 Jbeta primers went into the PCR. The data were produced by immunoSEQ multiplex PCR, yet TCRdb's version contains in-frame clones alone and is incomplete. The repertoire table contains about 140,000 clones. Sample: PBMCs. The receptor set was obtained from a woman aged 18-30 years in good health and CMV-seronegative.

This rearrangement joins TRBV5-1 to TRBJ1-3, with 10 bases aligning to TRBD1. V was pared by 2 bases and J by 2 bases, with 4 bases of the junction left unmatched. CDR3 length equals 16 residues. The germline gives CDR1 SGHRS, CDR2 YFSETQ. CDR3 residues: CASSLQGTGAGNTIYF. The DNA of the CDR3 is TGCGCCAGCAGCTTACAGGGGACAGGGGCTGGAAACACCATATATTTT.

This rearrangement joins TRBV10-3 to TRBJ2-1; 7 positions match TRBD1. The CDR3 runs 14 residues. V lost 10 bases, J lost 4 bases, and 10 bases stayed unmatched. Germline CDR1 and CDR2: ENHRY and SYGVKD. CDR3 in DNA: TGTGCCAGCGGACCGGGACAGACGTACAATGAGCAGTTCTTC. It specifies CASGPGQTYNEQFF.

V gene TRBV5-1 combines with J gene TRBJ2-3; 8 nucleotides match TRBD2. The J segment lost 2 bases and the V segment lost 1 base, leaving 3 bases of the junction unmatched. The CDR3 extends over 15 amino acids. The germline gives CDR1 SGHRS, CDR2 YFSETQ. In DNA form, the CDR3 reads TGCGCCAGCAGCTTGACTAGCGGCTACACAGATACGCAGTATTTT. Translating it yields CASSLTSGYTDTQYF.

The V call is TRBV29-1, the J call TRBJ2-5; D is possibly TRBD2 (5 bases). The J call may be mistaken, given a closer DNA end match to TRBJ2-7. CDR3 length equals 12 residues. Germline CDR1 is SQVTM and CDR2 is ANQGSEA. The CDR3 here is CSGADSAGEQYF. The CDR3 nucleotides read TGCAGCGGCGCGGACTCTGCGGGCGAGCAGTACTTC.

The CDR3 protein is CSVSDQPQHF. The CDR3 nucleotides read TGCAGCGTTTCCGATCAGCCCCAGCATTTT. The chain links TRBV29-1 to TRBJ1-5, with D uncertain. The germline V gene has CDR1 SQVTM and CDR2 ANQGSEA. Between the trimmed V and J ends, which lost 5 bases and 5 bases, there was a span of 4 bases. The CDR3 runs 10 residues.

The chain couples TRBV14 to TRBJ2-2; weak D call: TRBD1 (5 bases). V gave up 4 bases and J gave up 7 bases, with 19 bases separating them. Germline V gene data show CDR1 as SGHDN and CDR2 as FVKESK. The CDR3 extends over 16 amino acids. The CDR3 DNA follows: TGTGCCAGCAGCCGGGGCCTCCGAGTTGGGTTCGGGGAGCTGTTTTTT. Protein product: CASSRGLRVGFGELFF. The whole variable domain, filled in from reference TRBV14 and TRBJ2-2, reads EAGVTQFPSHSVIEKGQTVTLRCDPISGHDNLYWYRRVMGKEIKFLLHFVKESKQDESGMPNNRFLAERTGGTYSTLKVQPAELEDSGVYFCASSRGLRVGFGELFFGEGSRLTVL.

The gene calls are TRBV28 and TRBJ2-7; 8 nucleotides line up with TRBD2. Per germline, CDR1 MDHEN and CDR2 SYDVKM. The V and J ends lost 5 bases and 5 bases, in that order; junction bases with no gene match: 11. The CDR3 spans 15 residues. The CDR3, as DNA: TGTGCCAGCAGTCCGCCGGGACTAGTAAACAACGAGCAGTACTTC. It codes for CASSPPGLVNNEQYF.

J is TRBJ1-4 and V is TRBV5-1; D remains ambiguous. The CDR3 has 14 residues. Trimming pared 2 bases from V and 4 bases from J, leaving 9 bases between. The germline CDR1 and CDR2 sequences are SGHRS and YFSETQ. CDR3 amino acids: CASSLGESNEKLFF. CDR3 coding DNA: TGCGCCAGCAGCTTAGGAGAGAGTAATGAAAAACTGTTTTTT.

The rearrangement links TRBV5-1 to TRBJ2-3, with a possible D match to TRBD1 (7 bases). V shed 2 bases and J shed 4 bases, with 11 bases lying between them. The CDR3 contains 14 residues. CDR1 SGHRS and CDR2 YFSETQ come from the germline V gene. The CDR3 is CASSFGGTADTQYF. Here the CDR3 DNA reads TGCGCCAGCAGCTTTGGCGGGACAGCAGATACGCAGTATTTT. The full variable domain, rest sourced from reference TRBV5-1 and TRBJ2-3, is KAGVTQTPRYLIKTRGQQVTLSCSPISGHRSVSWYQQTPGQGLQFLFEYFSETQRNKGNFPGRFSGRQFSNSRSEMNVSTLELGDSALYLCASSFGGTADTQYFGPGTRLTVL.

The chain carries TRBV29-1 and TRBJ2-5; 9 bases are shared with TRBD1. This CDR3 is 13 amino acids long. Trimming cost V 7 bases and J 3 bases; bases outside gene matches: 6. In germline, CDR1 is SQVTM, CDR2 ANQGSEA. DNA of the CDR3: TGCAGCGCCGTGGGGGACAGGGAAGAGACCCAGTACTTC. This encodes CSAVGDREETQYF.

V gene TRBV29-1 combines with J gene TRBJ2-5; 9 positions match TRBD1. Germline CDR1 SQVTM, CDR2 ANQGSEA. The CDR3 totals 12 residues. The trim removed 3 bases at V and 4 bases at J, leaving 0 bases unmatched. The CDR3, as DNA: TGCAGCGTTGAGGACAGGGGAGAGACCCAGTACTTC. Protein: CSVEDRGETQYF.

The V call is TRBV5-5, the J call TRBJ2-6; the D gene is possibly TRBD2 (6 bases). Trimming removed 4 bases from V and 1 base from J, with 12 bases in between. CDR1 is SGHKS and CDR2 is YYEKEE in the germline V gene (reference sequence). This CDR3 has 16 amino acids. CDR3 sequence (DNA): TGTGCCAGCAGCCTGCTGGGGGGATCTGGGGCCAACGTCCTGACTTTC. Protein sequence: CASSLLGGSGANVLTF.

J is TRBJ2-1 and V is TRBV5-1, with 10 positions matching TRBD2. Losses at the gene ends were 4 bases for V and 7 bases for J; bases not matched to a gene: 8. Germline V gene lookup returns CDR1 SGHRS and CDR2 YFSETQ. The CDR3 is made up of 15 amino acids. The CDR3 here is CASSPLAGVGNEQFF. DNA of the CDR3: TGCGCCAGCAGCCCCCTAGCGGGAGTTGGGAATGAGCAGTTCTTC.

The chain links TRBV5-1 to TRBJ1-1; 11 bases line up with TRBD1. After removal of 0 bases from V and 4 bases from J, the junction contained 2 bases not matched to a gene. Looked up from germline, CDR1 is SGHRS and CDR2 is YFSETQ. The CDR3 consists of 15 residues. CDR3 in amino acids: CASSLGDRGFTEAFF. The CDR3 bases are TGCGCCAGCAGCTTGGGGGACAGGGGGTTCACTGAAGCTTTCTTT.

Here the CDR3 DNA reads TGTGCCTGGGGTGCCCTCCACGGGAATGTTGAAGCTTTCTTT. Amino acid sequence: CAWGALHGNVEAFF. This chain links TRBV30 with TRBJ1-1; D call uncertain. Germline V CDR1 and CDR2: GTSNPN, SVGIG (reference sequence). The CDR3 consists of 14 residues. Between the trimmed V and J ends, which lost 5 bases and 7 bases, there was a span of 20 bases.

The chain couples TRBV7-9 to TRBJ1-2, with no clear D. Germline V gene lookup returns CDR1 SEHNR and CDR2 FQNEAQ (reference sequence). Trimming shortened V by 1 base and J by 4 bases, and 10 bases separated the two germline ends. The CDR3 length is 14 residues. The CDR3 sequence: CASSLGADSYGYTF. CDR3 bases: TGTGCCAGCAGCTTAGGTGCTGACTCCTATGGCTACACCTTC.

The CDR3 DNA sequence: TGTGCCAGCAGCCCAGACAGGGTGGACACCGGGGAGCTGTTTTTT. Protein product: CASSPDRVDTGELFF. The chain links TRBV7-6 to TRBJ2-2; 7 bases are shared with TRBD1. CDR1 and CDR2 (germline): SGHVS, FNYEAQ. The CDR3 is made up of 15 amino acids. Trimming at V came to 5 bases and at J to 3 bases, leaving 6 bases not matched to a gene.

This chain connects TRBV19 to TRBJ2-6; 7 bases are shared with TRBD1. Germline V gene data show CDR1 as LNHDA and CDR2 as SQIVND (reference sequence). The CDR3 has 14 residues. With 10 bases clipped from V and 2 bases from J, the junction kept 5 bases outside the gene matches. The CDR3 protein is CATGGGAGANVLTF. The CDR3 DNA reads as TGTGCCACAGGGGGTGGGGCTGGGGCCAACGTCCTGACTTTC.

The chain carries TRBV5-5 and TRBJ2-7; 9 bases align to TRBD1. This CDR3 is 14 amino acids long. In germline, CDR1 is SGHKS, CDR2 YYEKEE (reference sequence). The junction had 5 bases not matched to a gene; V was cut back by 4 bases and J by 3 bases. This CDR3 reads CASSLTGGGYEQYV. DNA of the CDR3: TGTGCCAGCAGCCTGACAGGGGGGGGCTACGAGCAGTACGTC.

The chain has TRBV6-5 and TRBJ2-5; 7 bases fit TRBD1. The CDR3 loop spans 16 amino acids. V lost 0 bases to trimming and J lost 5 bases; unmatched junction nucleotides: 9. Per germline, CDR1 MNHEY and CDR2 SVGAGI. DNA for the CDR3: TGTGCCAGCAGTTACTCTATGGGACAGCCTGGGGAGACCCAGTACTTC. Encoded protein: CASSYSMGQPGETQYF.

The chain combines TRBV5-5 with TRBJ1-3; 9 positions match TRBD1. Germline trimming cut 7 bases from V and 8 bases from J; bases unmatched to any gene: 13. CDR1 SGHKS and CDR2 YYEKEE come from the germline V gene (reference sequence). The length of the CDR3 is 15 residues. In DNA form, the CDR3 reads TGTGCCAGCGACTTGGGACAGGGCCTAGGGGACACCATATATTTT. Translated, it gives CASDLGQGLGDTIYF.